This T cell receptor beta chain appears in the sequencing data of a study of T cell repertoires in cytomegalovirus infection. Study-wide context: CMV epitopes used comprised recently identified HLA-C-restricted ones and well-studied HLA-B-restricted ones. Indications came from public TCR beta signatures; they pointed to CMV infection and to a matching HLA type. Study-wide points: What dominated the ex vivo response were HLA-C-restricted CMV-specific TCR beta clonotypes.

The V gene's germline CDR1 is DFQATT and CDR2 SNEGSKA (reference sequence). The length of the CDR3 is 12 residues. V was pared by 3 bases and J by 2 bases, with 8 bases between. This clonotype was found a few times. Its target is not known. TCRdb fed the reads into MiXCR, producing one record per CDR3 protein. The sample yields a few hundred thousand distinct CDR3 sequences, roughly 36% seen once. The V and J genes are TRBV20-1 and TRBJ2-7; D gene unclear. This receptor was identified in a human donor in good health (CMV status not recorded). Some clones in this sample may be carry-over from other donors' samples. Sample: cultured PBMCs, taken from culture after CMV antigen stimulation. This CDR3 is CSASTETYEQYF. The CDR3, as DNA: TGCAGTGCTAGTACGGAAACCTACGAGCAGTACTTC.